These 15 T cell receptor gamma chains originate from one sample sequenced in a study of Vδ1+ human thymocytes. Study outcomes and limitations: Highly polyclonal TRG and TRD repertoires with Gaussian CDR3 length distributions appeared in thymus.

The template was reverse-transcribed extracted RNA. Pooled V-gene forward primers with one constant-region reverse primer generated the CDR3 amplicons by multiplex PCR. TCRdb called clones from the multiplex PCR reads again using CATT. Among about 27,000 gamma-chain clones listed, more than 15% were seen once. The antigens for these receptors are not known. The source material was Vdelta1+ gamma-delta thymocytes from the thymus. The subset is: FACS-sorted CD3+ TCRalphabeta- TCRVdelta1+ TCRVdelta2- thymocytes. The origin of the receptors is a boy younger than two who had congenital heart surgery.

The chain couples TRGV2 to TRGJ1 or TRGJ2. The V gene's germline CDR1 is EGSNGY and CDR2 YDSYNSKV. After removal of 0 bases from V and 10 bases from J, the junction contained 18 bases not matched to a gene. The CDR3 has 16 residues. DNA for the CDR3: TGTGCCACCTGGGACGGGTACCGAATTATTATGGGGAAGAAACTCTTT. This translates into CATWDGYRIIMGKKLF.

Turning to this clone: The identical CDR3 is also encoded by other nucleotide sequences in the sample. The chain links TRGV2 to TRGJ1 or TRGJ2. Germline V gene lookup returns CDR1 EGSNGY and CDR2 YDSYNSKV. Trimming took 0 bases from V and 10 from J; bases not matched to a gene: 3. CDR3 length equals 11 residues. In nucleotides, the CDR3 is TGTGCCACCTGGGACGGGGGAAAGAAACTCTTT. It encodes CATWDGGKKLF.

The chain employs TRGV5 and TRGJ1 or TRGJ2. The CDR3 totals 13 residues. After removal of 2 bases from V and 4 bases from J, the junction contained 5 bases not matched to a gene. The germline CDR1 and CDR2 sequences are VINAFY and YDVSNSKD. This chain's CDR3 is CATWDTQYYKKLF. CDR3 DNA sequence: TGTGCCACCTGGGACACACAATATTATAAGAAACTCTTT.

This clone was recorded a few times. The gene calls are TRGV2 and TRGJ1 or TRGJ2. Germline V gives CDR1 EGSNGY, CDR2 YDSYNSKV. The V segment lost 0 bases and the J segment 9 bases; nucleotides outside the gene matches: 14. The CDR3 runs to 15 residues. CDR3 coding DNA: TGTGCCACCTGGGACGGGTCCGGGATTGGGGGTAAGAAACTCTTT. This encodes CATWDGSGIGGKKLF.

The rearrangement links TRGV3 to TRGJP1. The junction had 11 bases not matched to a gene; V was cut back by 1 base and J by 3 bases. Germline CDR1 reads VTNTFY; CDR2 reads YDVSTARD (reference sequence). This CDR3 region has 17 residues. The CDR3 sequence: CATWDSPFLATGWFKIF. The CDR3 DNA follows: TGTGCCACCTGGGACAGCCCCTTTTTAGCCACTGGTTGGTTCAAGATATTT.

This clone was counted a few times. The chain carries TRGV2 and TRGJ1 or TRGJ2. Germline V gene sequence: CDR1 EGSNGY, CDR2 YDSYNSKV. CDR3 length equals 15 residues. V trimming: 0 bases; J trimming: 2 bases; junction bases outside the gene matches: 7. For the CDR3, the DNA is TGTGCCACCTGGGACGGGCAATCGGATTATTATAAGAAACTCTTT. Translation gives CATWDGQSDYYKKLF.

Within the sample, this clone is medium-sized (0.01 to 0.1%). Other DNA sequences of this sample code for an identical CDR3. This chain links TRGV4 with TRGJ1 or TRGJ2. Germline CDR1 EGSTGY, CDR2 YDSYTSSV. V shed 0 bases, J shed 6 bases, and the junction held 5 bases outside the gene matches. The CDR3 length is 13 residues. CDR3 loop: CATWDGLGYKKLF. As DNA, the CDR3 is TGTGCCACCTGGGATGGGCTGGGTTATAAGAAACTCTTT.

The table lists this clone with a few counts. The rearrangement links TRGV9 to TRGJ1 or TRGJ2. Germline CDR1 and CDR2: GITISATS and ISYDGTV (reference sequence). V lost 0 bases, J lost 8 bases, and 4 bases stayed unmatched. This CDR3 contains 12 residues. Here the CDR3 DNA reads TGTGCCTTGTGGGAGGTGCAGCATAAGAAACTCTTT. Protein sequence: CALWEVQHKKLF.

This clone was observed a handful of times. The chain has TRGV3 and TRGJ1 or TRGJ2. The CDR3 has 12 amino acids. Germline loops: CDR1 VTNTFY, CDR2 YDVSTARD (reference sequence). The V gene end was trimmed by 6 bases and the J gene end by 7 bases; junction bases not matched to a gene: 9. CDR3 loop: CATWIAAYKKLF. The CDR3 DNA follows: TGTGCCACCTGGATTGCTGCCTATAAGAAACTCTTT.

As concerns this clone: Other DNA variants within this sample encode the same CDR3. This chain connects TRGV5 to TRGJ1 or TRGJ2. Trimming removed 0 bases from V and 0 bases from J; junction bases left unmatched: 5. CDR3 length: 15 amino acids. Germline V gene lookup returns CDR1 VINAFY and CDR2 YDVSNSKD. The CDR3 DNA reads as TGTGCCACCTGGGACAGGCCCCGGAATTATTATAAGAAACTCTTT. Translated: CATWDRPRNYYKKLF.

This clone showed up just a few times. One base away lies a much larger clone, so this may be a sequencing read error. The same CDR3 can be traced to other DNA sequences in this sample. The gene calls are TRGV3 and TRGJ1 or TRGJ2. In germline, CDR1 is VTNTFY, CDR2 YDVSTARD (reference sequence). The CDR3 is 14 amino acids. The junction had 3 bases not matched to a gene; V was cut back by 0 bases and J by 1 base. The CDR3 region has the DNA TGTGCCACCTGGGACAGGCCTAATTATTATAAGAAACTCTTT. Amino acids: CATWDRPNYYKKLF.

This clone was recorded a few times. Being one base from a much bigger clone, this may be a read error. Other nucleotide sequences from this sample produce the same CDR3. V usage is TRGV2 and J usage is TRGJ1 or TRGJ2. V shed 0 bases and J 6 bases; nucleotides not matched to a gene: 5. Per the germline V gene, CDR1 is EGSNGY and CDR2 is YDSYNSKV. CDR3 length: 13 amino acids. The CDR3: CATWDGPFYKKLF. In DNA form, the CDR3 reads TGTGCCACCTGGGACGGGCCTTTTTATAAGAAACTCTTT.

V gene TRGV9 combines with J gene TRGJ1 or TRGJ2. Germline V gene lookup returns CDR1 GITISATS and CDR2 ISYDGTV (reference sequence). Germline trimming cut 3 bases from V and 9 bases from J; bases unmatched to any gene: 17. This CDR3 is 15 amino acids long. The CDR3 reads CALWELHLNGSKKLF. CDR3 DNA sequence: TGTGCCTTGTGGGAGCTTCACCTCAATGGGAGTAAGAAACTCTTT.

This chain connects TRGV5 to TRGJ1 or TRGJ2. CDR1 is VINAFY, CDR2 YDVSNSKD, per germline. This CDR3 contains 13 residues. Germline trimming cut 0 bases from V and 8 bases from J; bases unmatched to any gene: 7. This chain's CDR3 is CATWDRHRDKKLF. CDR3 nucleotide sequence: TGTGCCACCTGGGACAGGCACCGGGATAAGAAACTCTTT.

V gene TRGV3 combines with J gene TRGJ1 or TRGJ2. This CDR3 contains 12 residues. The V and J ends lost 1 base and 9 bases, in that order; junction bases with no gene match: 6. Germline assignment: CDR1 VTNTFY and CDR2 YDVSTARD (reference sequence). In DNA, the CDR3 is TGTGCCACCTGGGACAGCTTCCTTAAGAAACTCTTT. Amino acids: CATWDSFLKKLF.